A selection of T cell receptor beta chains follows, all from one sample in a study of cytomegalovirus exposure and HLA in healthy donors. Profiling relied on immunoSEQ multiplex PCR, and the TCRdb table lists in-frame clones only, not all of them. The sample contains around 240,000 clones, 82% of which appear only once. The source material was PBMCs. Receptor source: a woman in her thirties or forties in good health and CMV-seropositive. CDR3s include the opening cysteine and the closing phenylalanine or tryptophan. The D gene is left open where the match is weak. Clone size appears in some rows only: once, few, many, or a class for an expanded clone.

cdr3_nt | cdr3_aa | clone_size | j_call | d_call | v_call
TGTGCCAGCAGCCCGCGTCGTGAGACCCAGTACTTC | CASSPRRETQYF | . | TRBJ2-5 | . | TRBV7-6
TGTGCCAGCAATCGAGAGGGCTTGGATACGCAGTATTTT | CASNREGLDTQYF | . | TRBJ2-3 | . | TRBV11-2
TGCGCCAGCAGCCGATTTAGCGGAGATACGCAGTATTTT | CASSRFSGDTQYF | . | TRBJ2-3 | . | TRBV5-1
TGCGCCAGCAGCGACCGGGGACTAGCGGGGACCGAGCAGTACTTC | CASSDRGLAGTEQYF | once | TRBJ2-7 | TRBD2 | TRBV5-1
TGCAGTGCTAGACAGGGCTACGAGCAGTACTTC | CSARQGYEQYF | . | TRBJ2-7 | . | TRBV20-1
TGCGCCAGCAGCTTGGCCGGGCTAGCGGGAGACAGGGAGGAGTTCTTC | CASSLAGLAGDREEFF | . | TRBJ2-1 | TRBD2 | TRBV5-1
TGTGCCAGCAGCCCCGCGGCGGGAACTATATCCGCCGAGCAGTACTTC | CASSPAAGTISAEQYF | . | TRBJ2-7 | . | TRBV11-3
TGCGCCAGCAGCCCCGTCTCCAGGGTTACTGAAGCTTTCTTT | CASSPVSRVTEAFF | . | TRBJ1-1 | . | TRBV4-1
TGTGCCAGCACCCCTGCGGACTCCAGCTCCTACGAGCAGTACTTC | CASTPADSSSYEQYF | . | TRBJ2-7 | . | TRBV6-5
TGTGCCAGCTCTAGTTCCCACAATGAGCAGTTCTTC | CASSSSHNEQFF | . | TRBJ2-1 | . | TRBV7-8
TGCGCCAGCAAACTAGCGGGAGATGGAAATGAGCAGTTCTTC | CASKLAGDGNEQFF | . | TRBJ2-1 | TRBD2 | TRBV10-2
TGTGCCAGCAGCTTGGTACAGAGTAACACCTACGAGCAGTACTTC | CASSLVQSNTYEQYF | . | TRBJ2-7 | . | TRBV5-5
TGTGCCAGCAGTTTCACTTTGGAGGGACCAGGCACTGAAGCTTTCTTT | CASSFTLEGPGTEAFF | . | TRBJ1-1 | . | TRBV28
TGTGCCAGCAGCTTACCTCCCGCGGGGGCGAACACTGAAGCTTTCTTT | CASSLPPAGANTEAFF | few | TRBJ1-1 | . | TRBV7-8
TGTGCCAGCACCCGAGGACTGAGCTATGGCTACACCTTC | CASTRGLSYGYTF | once | TRBJ1-2 | . | TRBV6-5
TGTGCCAGCAGCCCATCCGGGGGGGCGAATGGAAACACCATATATTTT | CASSPSGGANGNTIYF | . | TRBJ1-3 | . | TRBV7-9
TGTGCCAGCAGCGTAACCCCAGGGAAGGGCACAGATACGCAGTATTTT | CASSVTPGKGTDTQYF | . | TRBJ2-3 | . | TRBV9
TGTGCCAGTGGTAGGACAGGCTACTATGGCTACACCTTC | CASGRTGYYGYTF | . | TRBJ1-2 | TRBD1 | TRBV19
TGTGCCAGCAGCTTACTACGCGGGAGTGGAGCCGGGGAGCTGTTTTTT | CASSLLRGSGAGELFF | . | TRBJ2-2 | TRBD2 | TRBV7-2
TGTGCCAGCAGATTACAGGTGGACACTGAAGCTTTCTTT | CASRLQVDTEAFF | . | TRBJ1-1 | . | TRBV7-3
TGTGCCAGCAGTGGCCGTGAGGGTGGTGAGCAGTACTTC | CASSGREGGEQYF | . | TRBJ2-5 | . | TRBV6-4
TGTGCCAGCAGTTACAGTCGGGACTACAATGAGCAGTTCTTC | CASSYSRDYNEQFF | . | TRBJ2-1 | . | TRBV6-6
TGTGCCACCAGCAGCGAGCCTTTAAGCCGGGCCAAAAACATTCAGTACTTC | CATSSEPLSRAKNIQYF | . | TRBJ2-4 | . | TRBV15
TGCGCCAGCAGCCAAGTAGGGGTGGGCACCATATATTTT | CASSQVGVGTIYF | . | TRBJ1-3 | . | TRBV4-1
TGTGCCAGCAGCCAAGATTTTCCCCCAGGCCGAGAAAAACTGTTTTTT | CASSQDFPPGREKLFF | . | TRBJ1-4 | . | TRBV4-2
TGCGCCAGCAGCGGGGGACAGGGGGCCGGCTATGGCTACACCTTC | CASSGGQGAGYGYTF | . | TRBJ1-2 | TRBD1 | TRBV5-1
TGTGCCAGTACACCAGGGTACGGCTACACCTTC | CASTPGYGYTF | once | TRBJ1-2 | . | TRBV19
TGTGCCAGCAGGGAGTACAGGGGATCGATCTATGGCTACACCTTC | CASREYRGSIYGYTF | . | TRBJ1-2 | TRBD1 | TRBV2
TGTGCCAGCATTACGGACAGGGGAGAGACCCAGTACTTC | CASITDRGETQYF | few | TRBJ2-5 | TRBD1 | TRBV2
TGTGCCTGTACCCAGCGGGGAGTAGCAGATACGCAGTATTTT | CACTQRGVADTQYF | . | TRBJ2-3 | TRBD2 | TRBV30
TGTGCCATCAGTGAGGCGGGCGCTAACTATGGCTACACCTTC | CAISEAGANYGYTF | . | TRBJ1-2 | . | TRBV10-3
TGTGCCAGCAGTGAAGAGCGGGGGGTTCGCACAGATACGCAGTATTTT | CASSEERGVRTDTQYF | . | TRBJ2-3 | TRBD2 | TRBV2
TGTGCCAGCTCACCAGGGACAGGGAGGCAAGAGACCCAGTACTTC | CASSPGTGRQETQYF | few | TRBJ2-5 | TRBD1 | TRBV18
TGTGCCAGCAGCGTAACACAAATCCCCACAGATACGCAGTATTTT | CASSVTQIPTDTQYF | few | TRBJ2-3 | . | TRBV9
TGTGCCTGGAGTACAGGGGTGGGCGGCTACACCTTC | CAWSTGVGGYTF | few | TRBJ1-2 | TRBD1 | TRBV30
TGTGCCAGCAGCTTAATGCAGGGGCCAGTGGGAAACACCATATATTTT | CASSLMQGPVGNTIYF | . | TRBJ1-3 | . | TRBV7-2
TGTGCCAGCAGCATCTCGACAGCCGCGAACACCGGGGAGCTGTTTTTT | CASSISTAANTGELFF | . | TRBJ2-2 | . | TRBV7-2
TGTGCTAGCAGCCACGACAGGGAAGGCGAGCAGTACTTC | CASSHDREGEQYF | . | TRBJ2-7 | TRBD1 | TRBV7-7
. | CAWGIGTGGSYF | . | TRBJ1-3 | . | TRBV30
TGTGCCAGCAGCTTGACAGTCTGGGGCACAGATACGCAGTATTTT | CASSLTVWGTDTQYF | . | TRBJ2-3 | . | TRBV5-6
TGCGCCAGCAGCTTACAGGCCATTGGGGCCAACGTCCTGACTTTC | CASSLQAIGANVLTF | . | TRBJ2-6 | . | TRBV5-1
TGCGCCAGCAGCAGCGGACAGGGGGGCAATCAGCCCCAGCATTTT | CASSSGQGGNQPQHF | . | TRBJ1-5 | TRBD1 | TRBV5-1
TGTGCCAGCAGCACAAGGGACAAGCCGTCCTACGAGCAGTACTTC | CASSTRDKPSYEQYF | once | TRBJ2-7 | . | TRBV6-5
TGTGCCTGGAGTGTAGTAGGGGGCTACGAGCAGTACTTC | CAWSVVGGYEQYF | . | TRBJ2-7 | . | TRBV30
TGTGCCAGCAGTTACGATAGGAAGGGAGGTCGCGAGCAGTACTTC | CASSYDRKGGREQYF | . | TRBJ2-7 | . | TRBV6-5
TGTGCCAGCAGCTTACCTTATGGGGGACAAAAACGCTCTGGAAACACCATATATTTT | CASSLPYGGQKRSGNTIYF | once | TRBJ1-3 | . | TRBV7-9
TGTGCCAGCAGTCGATACAGGGGACTGAATGAAAAACTGTTTTTT | CASSRYRGLNEKLFF | . | TRBJ1-4 | TRBD1 | TRBV27
TGCGCCAGCAGCCAAGTGGAGGGGAATCAGCCCCAGCATTTT | CASSQVEGNQPQHF | few | TRBJ1-5 | . | TRBV4-1
TGCGCCAGCAGCCAAGACCACAGGGTGAACACCATATATTTT | CASSQDHRVNTIYF | . | TRBJ1-3 | . | TRBV4-3
TGCGCCAGCAGCCAAGATCTGGGGGGAGGGCCCCCCTACGAGCAGTACTTC | CASSQDLGGGPPYEQYF | few | TRBJ2-7 | TRBD2 | TRBV4-3
TGTGCCAGCCAGTCTGCCCACAATGAGCAGTTCTTC | CASQSAHNEQFF | . | TRBJ2-1 | . | TRBV11-3
TGCGCCAGCAGCTTGGAACTTTCCACAGATACGCAGTATTTT | CASSLELSTDTQYF | . | TRBJ2-3 | . | TRBV5-1
TGTGCCAGCAGCCAAAACCTCAGGGGCAATCAGCCCCAGCATTTT | CASSQNLRGNQPQHF | . | TRBJ1-5 | . | TRBV6-5
TGTGCCAGCAGTGAAGGACAGGGCGGACATTATGGCTACACCTTC | CASSEGQGGHYGYTF | . | TRBJ1-2 | TRBD1 | TRBV9
TGTGCCAGCAGCCCGGGACTAGCGGAGAACACCGGGGAGCTGTTTTTT | CASSPGLAENTGELFF | . | TRBJ2-2 | TRBD2 | TRBV7-6
TGTGCCAGTAGTATGGGTCAGGTCTATGGCTACACCTTC | CASSMGQVYGYTF | . | TRBJ1-2 | . | TRBV19
TGTGCCAGCAGCCCTTACGACAGGGGAGAGACTGAAGCTTTCTTT | CASSPYDRGETEAFF | once | TRBJ1-1 | TRBD1 | TRBV9